This TCR beta chain was observed in a study of Tregs in tolerant kidney transplant recipients. Unstimulated Tregs (CD4+CD25+CD127-) and CD4+CD25- non-Tregs were sorted from PBMCs. Study-wide results and caveats: Activated donor B cell expansion appeared to reveal the most relevant donor-specific TCRbeta repertoire.

CDR3 length equals 15 residues. CDR1 is KGHSH and CDR2 is LQKENI in the germline V gene. V lost 3 bases to trimming and J lost 2 bases; unmatched junction nucleotides: 3. Produced via immunoSEQ multiplex PCR; TCRdb's table is partial and in-frame only. The data contain roughly 68,000 clones, over 80% of them singletons. A word on this clone: Its antigen is unknown.

The gene calls are TRBV18 and TRBJ2-3, with TRBD2 matching 9 bases. This TCR was sampled from a human donor in good health. Specimen: CD4+ T cells from blood. This chain's CDR3 is CASSPASGATDTQYF. The CDR3 DNA sequence: TGTGCCAGCTCACCCGCTAGCGGGGCCACAGATACGCAGTATTTT. The whole variable domain, filled in from reference TRBV18 and TRBJ2-3, reads NAGVMQNPRHLVRRRGQEARLRCSPMKGHSHVYWYRQLPEEGLKFMVYLQKENIIDESGMPKERFSAEFPKEGPSILRIQQVVRGDSAAYFCASSPASGATDTQYFGPGTRLTVL.